This T cell receptor (beta chain) was observed in a study of shared clonotypes between healthy human individuals. This clone occurred once. Some clones are missing from TCRdb's copy, which holds only in-frame ones; the method was immunoSEQ multiplex PCR. The sample has hundreds of thousands of clones, about 70% seen once. Naive CD4+ cells were CD45RA-selected; the remaining cells were memory. CDR1 is SGHDT, CDR2 YYEEEE, per germline. V was clipped by 3 bases and J by 2 bases, with 3 bases between them. This CDR3 is 13 amino acids long. The TCR comes from a man aged 25 to 40 in good health. Source material: memory CD4+ T cells sorted from blood. Noted subset: CD45RA-negative fraction. The gene calls are TRBV5-6 and TRBJ2-6; D unclear. The CDR3 nucleotides are TGTGCCAGCAGCTCGACTGGGGCCAACGTCCTGACTTTC. Translating it yields CASSSTGANVLTF.